This is a list of T cell receptor beta chains from one sample in a study of cytomegalovirus exposure and HLA in healthy donors. Measured with immunoSEQ multiplex PCR; TCRdb has only the in-frame clones, and not every one. The profile shows around 150,000 clones, roughly 79% of them singletons. Sequencing used PBMCs. These receptors all come from a male donor in good health and CMV-seropositive. Each CDR3 is given with its conserved first and last residue. D genes are given only for firm matches. Part of the rows lack a size; the others show once, few, many or a class for expanded clones.

NA TRBJ1-2 TRBD1 TRBV14 CASSQEGDRGLSGYTF TGTGCCAGCAGCCAAGAGGGTGACAGGGGGCTAAGCGGCTACACCTTC
NA TRBJ2-7 NA TRBV5-4 CASSPPGTGGSEQYF TGTGCCAGCAGCCCTCCCGGGACCGGGGGATCCGAGCAGTACTTC
NA TRBJ2-7 NA TRBV18 CASRLGSSYEQYF TGTGCCAGCCGGCTGGGGAGCTCCTACGAGCAGTACTTC
NA TRBJ1-2 NA TRBV30 CAWSPLEGWDGYTF TGTGCCTGGAGTCCCCTGGAGGGCTGGGATGGCTACACCTTC
NA TRBJ2-3 TRBD2 TRBV11-3 CASSTRLATDTQYF TGTGCCAGCAGCACACGACTAGCTACAGATACGCAGTATTTT
NA TRBJ1-2 NA TRBV6-1 CASSDRFYYGYTF TGTGCCAGCAGTGACAGGTTTTATTATGGCTACACCTTC
NA TRBJ1-1 NA TRBV7-7 CASSPLGQQRPIMNTEAFF TGTGCTAGCAGCCCGCTAGGACAGCAAAGGCCAATAATGAACACTGAAGCTTTCTTT
NA TRBJ2-7 TRBD1 TRBV4-3 CASSQDGDRVQYF TGCGCCAGCAGCCAAGATGGCGACAGGGTTCAGTACTTC
NA TRBJ2-3 NA TRBV11-1 CASRKGSTQYF TGTGCCAGCAGAAAAGGGAGTACGCAGTATTTT
NA TRBJ1-2 NA TRBV4-1 CASSQEYKRGGYTF TGCGCCAGCAGCCAAGAGTACAAAAGAGGTGGCTACACCTTC
NA TRBJ2-1 TRBD2 TRBV6-6 CASSRLAGGNEQFF TGTGCCAGCAGCCGACTAGCGGGGGGCAATGAGCAGTTCTTC
NA TRBJ2-3 NA TRBV12-5 CASGLAGFRWTDTQYF TGTGCTAGTGGTTTGGCCGGGTTCCGGTGGACAGATACGCAGTATTTT
NA TRBJ2-1 TRBD2 TRBV7-3 CASSFSRGKNNEQFF TGTGCCAGCAGCTTTTCGCGGGGGAAGAACAATGAGCAGTTCTTC
NA TRBJ2-5 TRBD2 TRBV7-2 CASSPGLAGRQETQYF TGTGCCAGCAGCCCGGGACTAGCGGGGAGACAAGAGACCCAGTACTTC
NA TRBJ2-7 NA TRBV11-2 CSQQAYGSYEQYF TGTTCCCAGCAGGCGTACGGAAGTTACGAGCAGTACTTC
NA TRBJ2-1 TRBD2 TRBV7-9 CASRGLGGEINEQFF TGTGCCAGCAGGGGTTTGGGGGGGGAAATAAATGAGCAGTTCTTC
NA TRBJ1-1 NA TRBV10-1 CARTEGGTEAFF TGCGCCAGAACTGAGGGAGGTACTGAAGCTTTCTTT
once TRBJ2-3 NA TRBV27 CASRLQRGYTDTQYF TGTGCCAGCCGATTACAACGAGGGTACACAGATACGCAGTATTTT
NA TRBJ2-1 TRBD1 TRBV27 CASRGLDRELNEQFF TGTGCCAGCCGTGGTTTGGACAGGGAGTTGAATGAGCAGTTCTTC
NA TRBJ1-1 NA TRBV7-3 CASSQGSPNTEAFF TGTGCCAGCAGCCAGGGCAGCCCGAACACTGAAGCTTTCTTT
few TRBJ2-6 NA TRBV4-3 CASSLNPTSTGANVLTF TGCGCCAGCAGCCTAAATCCTACCTCAACTGGGGCCAACGTCCTGACTTTC
NA TRBJ2-1 NA TRBV6-1 CASTGGPESYNEQFF TGTGCCAGCACCGGAGGACCGGAATCCTACAATGAGCAGTTCTTC
NA TRBJ1-2 TRBD1 TRBV4-2 CASSFPGQGNYGYTF TGTGCCAGCAGCTTTCCGGGACAGGGTAACTATGGCTACACCTTC
few TRBJ2-7 NA TRBV2 CASRTLGREQYF TGTGCCAGCAGGACTCTAGGTCGAGAGCAGTACTTC
NA TRBJ1-5 NA TRBV6-4 CASIDTRLIQPQHF TGTGCCAGCATTGATACCCGACTTATCCAGCCCCAGCATTTT
few TRBJ1-5 TRBD1 TRBV5-1 CASSRTGGNQPQHF TGCGCCAGCAGCAGGACAGGGGGCAATCAGCCCCAGCATTTT
NA TRBJ1-1 NA TRBV2 CASKVGEGFAEAFF TGTGCCAGCAAGGTTGGGGAGGGATTCGCTGAAGCTTTCTTT
NA TRBJ2-3 NA TRBV5-1 CASSLDGDEIDTQYF TGCGCCAGCAGCTTGGACGGGGATGAGATAGATACGCAGTATTTT
NA TRBJ2-5 TRBD2 TRBV5-1 CASSWGGETQYF TGCGCCAGCAGCTGGGGGGGGGAGACCCAGTACTTC
NA TRBJ1-2 NA TRBV12-2 CASRLGGWQDYGYTF TGTGCAAGTCGCTTAGGAGGATGGCAAGACTATGGCTACACCTTC
NA TRBJ1-2 TRBD1 TRBV10-1 CASSELDRGICGYTF TGCGCCAGCAGTGAGTTGGACAGGGGAATTTGCGGCTACACCTTC
NA TRBJ2-6 NA TRBV6-1 CASSGEISGANVLTF TGTGCCAGCAGTGGCGAGATCTCTGGGGCTAACGTCCTGACTTTC
few TRBJ1-3 NA TRBV2 CASSVSQASSGNTIYF TGTGCCAGCAGTGTTTCTCAGGCGTCCTCTGGAAACACCATATATTTT
NA TRBJ2-1 NA TRBV7-9 CASSLGSLSGLPTGQFF TGTGCCAGCAGCTTAGGTTCGCTATCGGGACTCCCCACGGGGCAGTTCTTC
NA TRBJ2-5 TRBD2 TRBV19 CASSRTSGGPQETQYF TGTGCCAGTAGCCGGACTAGCGGGGGACCCCAAGAGACCCAGTACTTC
NA TRBJ2-7 NA TRBV27 CASSLGATYEQYF TGTGCCAGCAGTCTAGGGGCCACCTACGAGCAGTACTTC
NA TRBJ1-1 TRBD1 TRBV4-1 CASSQGQGGNTEAFF TGCGCCAGCAGCCAGGGACAGGGAGGGAACACTGAAGCTTTCTTT
NA TRBJ1-2 TRBD1 TRBV15 CATSRSGTGYGYTF TGTGCCACCAGCAGATCCGGGACAGGCTATGGCTACACCTTC
NA TRBJ2-5 TRBD1 TRBV18 CASSPRDSPQETQYF TGTGCCAGCTCACCCCGGGACAGCCCCCAAGAGACCCAGTACTTC
NA TRBJ2-3 TRBD2 TRBV5-1 CASSLKAGGPSTDTQYF TGCGCCAGCAGCTTGAAAGCGGGGGGGCCGTCTACAGATACGCAGTATTTT
NA TRBJ2-3 TRBD2 TRBV19 CASSISGGLGNTQYF TGTGCCAGTAGTATTAGCGGGGGCCTCGGGAATACGCAGTATTTT
NA TRBJ2-7 NA TRBV18 CASSAQGNSYEQYF TGTGCCAGCTCAGCCCAGGGAAACTCCTACGAGCAGTACTTC
NA TRBJ2-1 NA TRBV2 CASSFQDGGQFF TGTGCCAGCAGTTTCCAGGACGGGGGGCAGTTCTTC
many TRBJ1-1 NA TRBV10-1 CASSESNQGRAFF TGCGCCAGCAGTGAGTCGAACCAGGGAAGGGCTTTCTTT
NA TRBJ2-1 NA TRBV6-5 CASSYESGNEQFF TGTGCCAGCAGTTACGAGAGCGGCAATGAGCAGTTCTTC
NA TRBJ1-1 TRBD1 TRBV7-9 CSSSSYRGSAEAFF TGTTCCAGCAGCTCATACAGGGGATCCGCTGAAGCTTTCTTT
NA TRBJ2-3 TRBD1 TRBV2 CASHRDRGTDTQYF TGTGCCAGCCACCGGGACAGGGGTACAGATACGCAGTATTTT
NA TRBJ1-1 NA TRBV9 CASSPYLAGATEAFF TGTGCCAGCAGCCCCTACCTAGCAGGGGCCACTGAAGCTTTCTTT
NA TRBJ2-6 NA TRBV6-4 CASSAQGTGANVLTF TGTGCCAGCAGTGCACAGGGAACTGGGGCCAACGTCCTGACTTTC
NA TRBJ2-7 TRBD1 TRBV9 CASSAQGGQVVEEQYF TGTGCCAGCAGCGCTCAAGGGGGACAGGTGGTTGAGGAGCAGTACTTC
NA TRBJ1-1 NA TRBV30 CASRGSFSTEAFF TGTGCCAGTAGAGGGTCATTCTCCACTGAAGCTTTCTTT
NA TRBJ1-4 NA TRBV6-5 CASSSDRGGQLFF TGTGCCAGCAGTTCCGATCGGGGGGGGCAACTGTTTTTT
NA TRBJ1-2 NA TRBV30 CAVFREGHYGYTF TGTGCCGTCTTCAGGGAGGGTCACTATGGCTACACCTTC
NA TRBJ1-5 TRBD1 TRBV9 CASSSGTGNQPQHF TGTGCCAGCAGCTCCGGGACAGGGAATCAGCCCCAGCATTTT
once TRBJ2-1 NA TRBV6-5 CASSYDRNEQFF TGTGCCAGCAGTTACGATCGGAATGAGCAGTTCTTC